This passage covers 8 T cell receptor beta chains from one sample sequenced in a study of shared clonotypes between healthy human individuals. Clones were read by immunoSEQ multiplex PCR, and TCRdb kept only the in-frame ones, dropping some. The repertoire holds under 1,100,000 clones, with approximately 68% as singletons. The material sequenced was memory CD4+ T cells sorted from blood. Documented subset: CD45RA-negative fraction. The receptors were sampled from a man aged 18 to 29 in good health.

V usage is TRBV27 and J usage is TRBJ1-1; D ambiguous. The CDR3 contains 14 residues. The V gene lost 2 bases and the J gene lost 2 bases, with 9 bases spanning the gap. Germline V lookup: CDR1 MNHEY, CDR2 SMNVEV (reference sequence). CDR3 sequence reads: CASSLSTVNTEAFF. The CDR3 bases are TGTGCCAGCAGTTTAAGTACGGTTAACACTGAAGCTTTCTTT.

This clone was recorded a few times. The rearrangement joins TRBV18 to TRBJ2-7; 9 bases map to TRBD1. The V and J ends lost 5 bases and 3 bases, in that order; junction bases with no gene match: 5. CDR3 size: 14 residues. Per the germline V gene, CDR1 is KGHSH and CDR2 is LQKENI. This CDR3 reads CASSTWDRDYEQYF. In nucleotides, the CDR3 is TGTGCCAGCTCAACGTGGGACAGGGACTACGAGCAGTACTTC.

The table lists this clone with a few counts. The chain uses TRBV19 and TRBJ2-2; D remains ambiguous. Between the trimmed V and J ends, which lost 7 bases and 4 bases, there was a span of 7 bases. This CDR3 comprises 12 residues. CDR1 LNHDA and CDR2 SQIVND come from the germline V gene (reference sequence). CDR3 loop: CASTPSTGELFF. As DNA, the CDR3 is TGTGCCAGTACCCCCAGCACCGGGGAGCTGTTTTTT.

CDR3 nucleotide sequence: TGCGCCAGCAGCCAAGAGTGGGCCTTCTCTGGAAACACCATATATTTT. Residues: CASSQEWAFSGNTIYF. The J gene is TRBJ1-3, the V gene TRBV4-3; D unclear. This CDR3 region has 16 residues. Looked up from germline, CDR1 is LGHNA and CDR2 is YSLEER. The V and J ends lost 0 bases and 0 bases respectively, with 9 bases between them.

Only a few counts were recorded for this clone. The chain combines TRBV30 with TRBJ1-5; D uncertain. The CDR3 length is 14 residues. V was pared by 1 base and J by 5 bases, with 12 bases between. Germline lookup yields CDR1 GTSNPN and CDR2 SVGIG (reference sequence). The CDR3 region is CAWSGASTDQPQHF. The CDR3 DNA is TGTGCCTGGAGTGGGGCGAGCACGGATCAGCCCCAGCATTTT. Combining the CDR3 with reference TRBV30 and TRBJ1-5 gives the whole variable domain SQTIHQWPATLVQPVGSPLSLECTVEGTSNPNLYWYRQAAGRGLQLLFYSVGIGQISSEVPQNLSASRPQDRQFILSSKKLLLSDSGFYLCAWSGASTDQPQHFGDGTRLSIL.

V usage is TRBV19 and J usage is TRBJ2-6; 7 bases fit TRBD1. The V segment lost 4 bases and the J segment 4 bases; nucleotides outside the gene matches: 4. Germline lookup yields CDR1 LNHDA and CDR2 SQIVND (reference sequence). The CDR3 is made up of 15 amino acids. In DNA form, the CDR3 reads TGTGCCAGTAGTACGAGGGGGCTAGGGGCCAACGTCCTGACTTTC. It encodes CASSTRGLGANVLTF.

The chain couples TRBV6-6 to TRBJ2-3, with a possible D match to TRBD2 (5 bases). Germline V gene lookup returns CDR1 MNHNY and CDR2 SVGAGI (reference sequence). The CDR3 totals 14 residues. Between the trimmed V and J ends, which lost 6 bases and 0 bases, there was a span of 10 bases. The CDR3, as DNA: TGTGCCAGCAGCTCTAGCCGCAGCACAGATACGCAGTATTTT. Translated: CASSSSRSTDTQYF.

The V gene is TRBV7-2, the J gene TRBJ2-3; 9 bases line up with TRBD2. From germline, CDR1 is SGHTA and CDR2 FQGNSA. The CDR3 runs to 16 residues. Trimming took 6 bases from V and 2 from J; bases not matched to a gene: 9. CDR3 DNA: TGTGCCAGCAGACGAGCCGGGACTAGCCCCACAGATACGCAGTATTTT. Translation: CASRRAGTSPTDTQYF. Drawing the rest from reference TRBV7-2 and TRBJ2-3, the complete variable domain is GAGVSQSPSNKVTEKGKDVELRCDPISGHTALYWYRQSLGQGLEFLIYFQGNSAPDKSGLPSDRFSAERTGGSVSTLTIQRTQQEDSAVYLCASRRAGTSPTDTQYFGPGTRLTVL.